This T cell receptor beta chain was documented in a study of blood T cell repertoires in COVID-19. Grouping used clinical history reported by participants in a survey and questionnaire. Generated by immunoSEQ multiplex PCR, the TCRdb table keeps only in-frame clones and is missing some. This sample has fewer than 200,000 clones; more than 70% occur once, and the top ten carry approximately 4%. CDR1 MNHEY and CDR2 SVGAGI come from the germline V gene. V dropped 7 bases and J dropped 7; count of bases not matched to a gene: 7. The CDR3 runs to 14 residues. Sample: PBMCs or T cells enriched from blood (not recorded which). The chain couples TRBV6-5 to TRBJ1-5; 10 nucleotides match TRBD1. The TCR comes from a woman in her forties or fifties in a cohort exposed to, infected with or recovered from COVID-19 (not recorded which). CDR3 sequence (DNA): TGTGCCAGCACCGTCGGGACAGGGGCCCAGCCCCAGCATTTT. It encodes CASTVGTGAQPQHF.